The entry that follows covers one T cell receptor (beta chain) sequence. Its matching antigen is unknown. Time point meaning: week 11, during vaccination. The content of each vaccine dose was 300 ug of mutant IDH1 20-mer peptide, and topical imiquimod accompanied it. TCRdb's table, derived via immunoSEQ multiplex PCR, lists solely in-frame clones and lacks some. This sample carries around 40,000 clones, about four fifths of them seen once, and the ten largest clones take around 2.4%. These data are taken from a study of a mutant IDH1 vaccine in newly diagnosed glioma. Study-wide context: Patients underwent eight vaccinations, which took place in weeks 1, 3, 5, 7, 11, 15, 19 and 23. Earlier treatment was radiotherapy, temozolomide, or both, with most getting both.

The material sequenced was PBMCs, taken from a glioma patient whose treatment included an IDH1 peptide vaccine. The TCR originated in a man aged 40-49 years with glioma.

In nucleotides, the CDR3 is TGTGCCAGCAGTTGGGATTTAGGACTAGCGGAACGGAATGAGCAGTTCTTC. It codes for CASSWDLGLAERNEQFF. The V and J genes are TRBV27 and TRBJ2-1; TRBD2 matches at 10 bases. This CDR3 has 17 amino acids. V lost 4 bases and J lost 7; bases outside the gene matches: 13. Per germline, CDR1 MNHEY and CDR2 SMNVEV (reference sequence).